The next 32 T cell receptor beta chains were all read from a single sample in a study of cytomegalovirus exposure and HLA in healthy donors. With 60 Vbeta and 13 Jbeta primers, the PCR was carried out. The protocol was immunoSEQ multiplex PCR, while the TCRdb copy is restricted to in-frame clones and leaves out a portion. The table shows 150,000 to 200,000 clones, with roughly four fifths occurring only once. Sequencing input: PBMCs. The receptors shown here come from a young woman in good health and CMV-seropositive.

V and J are TRBV7-6 and TRBJ2-7; D not certain. Germline CDR1 is SGHVS and CDR2 is FNYEAQ. The CDR3 loop spans 14 amino acids. The germline V and J ends were trimmed by 3 bases and 0 bases, with 9 bases remaining between them. The CDR3 sequence is CASSFSQSSYEQYF. CDR3 nucleotide sequence: TGTGCCAGCAGCTTTAGCCAGAGCTCCTACGAGCAGTACTTC.

The genes are TRBV6-5 and TRBJ2-7; TRBD1 matches 11 bases. The ends lost 6 bases at V and 2 bases at J; junction bases unmatched: 6. CDR3 length: 15 residues. Germline CDR1 MNHEY, CDR2 SVGAGI. The CDR3 loop reads CASRGRGQGAYEQYF. Here the CDR3 DNA reads TGTGCCAGCAGAGGTAGGGGACAGGGGGCCTACGAGCAGTACTTC.

The genes are TRBV6-1 and TRBJ1-2; a weak D match, TRBD1 (5 bases). The CDR3 has 15 residues. Germline V CDR1 and CDR2: MNHNS, SASEGT. V was trimmed by 3 bases and J by 4 bases, leaving 15 bases between them. CDR3 sequence: CASSENLGEPYGYTF. CDR3 bases: TGTGCCAGCAGTGAGAACTTAGGGGAACCCTATGGCTACACCTTC.

The rearrangement uses TRBV30 and TRBJ1-3; a possible D gene is TRBD1 (5 bases). The CDR3 is 14 amino acids. The V end was cut by 2 bases, the J end by 4 bases, with 12 bases between. Germline V lookup: CDR1 GTSNPN, CDR2 SVGIG (reference sequence). DNA for the CDR3: TGTGCCTGGAGTCAGGGCTTCTCCGGAAACACCATATATTTT. It translates to CAWSQGFSGNTIYF.

The gene calls are TRBV6-1 and TRBJ2-7; D is perhaps TRBD1 (5 bases). Trimming stripped 0 bases from V and 0 bases from J, with 9 bases between. Germline lookup yields CDR1 MNHNS and CDR2 SASEGT. CDR3 length equals 15 residues. This CDR3 reads CASSEATGTSYEQYF. The CDR3 DNA reads as TGTGCCAGCAGTGAAGCAACAGGTACCTCCTACGAGCAGTACTTC.

The rearrangement links TRBV6-5 to TRBJ1-1; a possible D gene is TRBD1 (5 bases). CDR1 is MNHEY and CDR2 is SVGAGI in the germline V gene. V dropped 0 bases and J dropped 11 bases, with 13 bases sitting between them. The CDR3 has 13 residues. CDR3 protein: CASSYSINRHAFF. CDR3 DNA sequence: TGTGCCAGCAGTTACTCGATTAACAGGCATGCTTTCTTT.

This rearrangement joins TRBV5-8 to TRBJ2-5; 7 nucleotides agree with TRBD1. The CDR3 is made up of 14 amino acids. The germline CDR1 and CDR2 sequences are SGHTS and YDEGEE. With V trimmed by 4 bases and J by 1 base, 4 bases remained unmatched. The DNA for the CDR3 is TGTGCCAGCAGCATTCGACAGGGCCAAGAGACCCAGTACTTC. Translating it yields CASSIRQGQETQYF.

This chain links TRBV7-9 with TRBJ2-5; the match to TRBD2 covers 9 bases. The germline CDR1 and CDR2 sequences are SEHNR and FQNEAQ (reference sequence). Trimming removed 5 bases from V and 3 bases from J; junction bases left unmatched: 4. The CDR3 is 14 residues long. Here the CDR3 DNA reads TGTGCCAGCAGCCCCTCTAGCGGGGAAGAGACCCAGTACTTC. Translation: CASSPSSGEETQYF.

CDR3 bases: TGCGCCAGCAGCCATGCGTTGGGACTGTGGGGCTACACCTTC. Protein sequence: CASSHALGLWGYTF. J is TRBJ1-2 and V is TRBV4-1; D might be TRBD1 (5 bases). Germline CDR1 reads MGHRA; CDR2 reads YSYEKL. The CDR3 is made up of 14 amino acids. V lost 3 bases and J lost 8, with 16 bases in between.

J is TRBJ2-3 and V is TRBV29-1, with TRBD1 identical over 9 bases. Germline V gives CDR1 SQVTM, CDR2 ANQGSEA. The V and J ends lost 3 bases and 4 bases, in that order; junction bases with no gene match: 2. The CDR3 covers 13 residues. In DNA form, the CDR3 reads TGCAGCGTTGAGGGACAGGGCCCAGATACGCAGTATTTT. It translates to CSVEGQGPDTQYF.

V is TRBV11-3 and J is TRBJ1-1; no clear D. CDR1 is SGHNT and CDR2 is YENEEA in the germline V gene. Trimming took 1 base from V and 1 from J, leaving 10 bases between them. The CDR3 contains 15 residues. The CDR3 reads CASSLVGRKNTEAFF. Written as DNA, the CDR3 is TGTGCCAGCAGCTTAGTGGGCCGAAAGAACACTGAAGCTTTCTTT.

The V gene is TRBV27, the J gene TRBJ2-3, with 9 bases identical to TRBD2. Looked up from germline, CDR1 is MNHEY and CDR2 is SMNVEV (reference sequence). The CDR3 runs to 16 residues. The V and J ends lost 5 bases and 0 bases, in that order; junction bases with no gene match: 6. Written as DNA, the CDR3 is TGTGCCAGCAGTCTGGGGACTAGCCCTAGCACAGATACGCAGTATTTT. Protein: CASSLGTSPSTDTQYF.

The chain combines TRBV6-5 with TRBJ1-2, with no clear D. Germline CDR1 is MNHEY and CDR2 is SVGAGI. Trimming left V 4 bases short and J 4 bases short, with 19 bases between. The CDR3 spans 16 residues. In DNA, the CDR3 is TGTGCCAGCAGTTCCTCTTTAACGCGAGGGATCTATGGCTACACCTTC. This codes for CASSSSLTRGIYGYTF.

This chain joins TRBV11-2 and TRBJ2-3; maybe TRBD1 (5 bases). This CDR3 contains 14 residues. Germline CDR1 SGHAT, CDR2 FQNNGV. Trimming took 3 bases from V and 2 from J, leaving 9 bases between them. The CDR3 DNA reads as TGTGCCAGCAGCTTTGGACATTCCACAGATACGCAGTATTTT. It specifies CASSFGHSTDTQYF.

The V and J genes are TRBV19 and TRBJ1-2, with TRBD1 as a possible D gene (5 bases). The CDR3 loop spans 11 amino acids. V was cut by 10 bases and J by 0 bases, with 6 bases left in between. Germline V gives CDR1 LNHDA, CDR2 SQIVND (reference sequence). The CDR3 bases are TGTGCCACCAGGGCTAACTATGGCTACACCTTC. Amino acids: CATRANYGYTF. Filled out from reference TRBV19 and TRBJ1-2, the complete variable domain reads DGGITQSPKYLFRKEGQNVTLSCEQNLNHDAMYWYRQDPGQGLRLIYYSQIVNDFQKGDIAEGYSVSREKKESFPLTVTSAQKNPTAFYLCATRANYGYTFGSGTRLTVV.

This chain connects TRBV7-2 to TRBJ2-1; 9 nucleotides match TRBD2. Losses at the gene ends were 4 bases for V and 9 bases for J; bases not matched to a gene: 10. The CDR3 covers 15 residues. Looked up from germline, CDR1 is SGHTA and CDR2 is FQGNSA. CDR3 nucleotides: TGTGCCAGCAGCTCACAGGAGGGACTAGCTCGTGAGCAGTTCTTC. As protein: CASSSQEGLAREQFF.

The chain is built from TRBV27 and TRBJ1-5, with TRBD1 matching 7 bases. Germline V gene lookup returns CDR1 MNHEY and CDR2 SMNVEV (reference sequence). The CDR3 is made up of 16 amino acids. J lost 3 bases, V lost 2 bases, and 7 bases had no gene match. In DNA form, the CDR3 reads TGTGCCAGCAGTTTAAGGGGGCAGGGAGACAATCAGCCCCAGCATTTT. It translates to CASSLRGQGDNQPQHF.

The chain has TRBV10-1 and TRBJ2-1; 9 positions match TRBD2. CDR3 length equals 14 residues. The V and J ends lost 6 bases and 5 bases, in that order; junction bases with no gene match: 5. The germline CDR1 and CDR2 sequences are WNHNN and SYGVQD (reference sequence). Here the CDR3 DNA reads TGCGCCAGCAGCTTTAGCGGGAGAAACAATGAGCAGTTCTTC. It translates to CASSFSGRNNEQFF.

V and J are TRBV15 and TRBJ2-6, with D possibly matching TRBD1 (5 bases). CDR1 is LNHNV, CDR2 YYDKDF, per germline (reference sequence). Trimming took 0 bases from V and 0 from J, leaving 24 bases between them. The CDR3 runs 22 residues. CDR3 in DNA: TGTGCCACCAGCAGAGATCCTGAAATCCCAGGGTTTTTCGGCTCTGGGGCCAACGTCCTGACTTTC. As protein: CATSRDPEIPGFFGSGANVLTF.

V usage is TRBV9 and J usage is TRBJ2-5, with 8 bases aligning to TRBD2. The germline gives CDR1 SGDLS, CDR2 YYNGEE. Trimming took 3 bases from V and 5 from J; bases not matched to a gene: 9. This CDR3 comprises 15 residues. The CDR3, as DNA: TGTGCCAGCAGCGCGGCTAGCGGGCCTGGGGAGACCCAGTACTTC. Translated: CASSAASGPGETQYF.

J is TRBJ2-1 and V is TRBV4-1, with D maybe TRBD1 (5 bases). The length of the CDR3 is 14 residues. Germline V gene sequence: CDR1 MGHRA, CDR2 YSYEKL. Trimming took off 4 bases at V and 10 bases at J, with 17 bases between the two ends. CDR3 amino acids: CASSRGGSPGEQFF. CDR3 bases: TGCGCCAGCAGCCGGGGCGGAAGCCCAGGGGAGCAGTTCTTC.

J is TRBJ1-1 and V is TRBV25-1, with 7 bases identical to TRBD1. The V segment lost 3 bases and the J segment 4 bases; nucleotides outside the gene matches: 8. This CDR3 has 15 amino acids. Germline V gene sequence: CDR1 MGHDK, CDR2 SYGVNS. CDR3 nucleotides: TGTGCCAGCAGTGACGGGACAGTTGGCGCCACTGAAGCTTTCTTT. It specifies CASSDGTVGATEAFF.

The genes are TRBV11-2 and TRBJ1-6; 7 bases are a match to TRBD1. Germline-derived CDR1 and CDR2 are SGHAT and FQNNGV. The CDR3 is 15 residues long. Trimming at V came to 0 bases and at J to 8 bases, leaving 4 bases not matched to a gene. CDR3 residues: CASSLDRGRYSPLHF. The CDR3 bases are TGTGCCAGCAGCTTAGACAGGGGGAGGTATTCACCCCTCCACTTT. Full variable domain (outside the CDR3, taken from reference TRBV11-2 and TRBJ1-6): EAGVAQSPRYKIIEKRQSVAFWCNPISGHATLYWYQQILGQGPKLLIQFQNNGVVDDSQLPKDRFSAERLKGVDSTLKIQPAKLEDSAVYLCASSLDRGRYSPLHFGNGTRLTVT.

The V call is TRBV9, the J call TRBJ1-1; the D is unclear. In germline, CDR1 is SGDLS, CDR2 YYNGEE. V gave up 4 bases and J gave up 7 bases, with 17 bases separating them. The CDR3 totals 14 residues. The CDR3 DNA follows: TGTGCCAGCAGCCCCCGGGGTGGTTCCTTTGAAGCTTTCTTT. This translates into CASSPRGGSFEAFF. Together with reference TRBV9 and TRBJ1-1, the CDR3 gives the full variable domain: DSGVTQTPKHLITATGQRVTLRCSPRSGDLSVYWYQQSLDQGLQFLIQYYNGEERAKGNILERFSAQQFPDLHSELNLSSLELGDSALYFCASSPRGGSFEAFFGQGTRLTVV.

CDR3 nucleotides: TGTGCCAGCAGCTCCAACACCGGGGAGCTGTTTTTT. It codes for CASSSNTGELFF. This chain uses TRBV2 with TRBJ2-2, with unresolved D. Trimming stripped 6 bases from V and 2 bases from J, with 4 bases between. CDR1 SNHLY and CDR2 FYNNEI come from the germline V gene. The CDR3 consists of 12 residues.

The chain links TRBV6-1 to TRBJ2-3; TRBD2 aligns across 8 bases. The junction had 10 bases not matched to a gene; V was cut back by 6 bases and J by 8 bases. The CDR3 extends over 14 amino acids. The V gene's germline CDR1 is MNHNS and CDR2 SASEGT. The CDR3 sequence is CASRQTYSGGTQYF. In nucleotides, the CDR3 is TGTGCCAGCAGGCAAACCTACAGCGGGGGTACGCAGTATTTT.

This chain links TRBV5-5 with TRBJ2-5; 9 bases match TRBD1. This CDR3 has 16 residues. V shed 0 bases and J 5 bases; nucleotides not matched to a gene: 8. Germline CDR1 reads SGHKS; CDR2 reads YYEKEE (reference sequence). The CDR3 DNA sequence: TGTGCCAGCAGCTTGGCCCGGGACAGGGCGAGGGAGACCCAGTACTTC. Translated: CASSLARDRARETQYF.

The V and J genes are TRBV7-2 and TRBJ1-1; 7 bases map to TRBD1. Germline trimming cut 4 bases from V and 1 base from J; bases unmatched to any gene: 3. Germline V CDR1 and CDR2: SGHTA, FQGNSA. The CDR3 has 14 residues. The CDR3 nucleotides read TGTGCCAGCAGCTCAACAGGGGCGAACACTGAAGCTTTCTTT. Translation gives CASSSTGANTEAFF.

This sequence joins TRBV12-5 and TRBJ2-1; D may be TRBD1 (6 bases). V lost 2 bases to trimming and J lost 9 bases, with 11 bases between them. The length of the CDR3 is 13 residues. Germline CDR1 reads LGHNT; CDR2 reads FRNRAP. In DNA, the CDR3 is TGTGCTAGTGGTTTGTACCCACAGGGTGAGCAGTTCTTC. This codes for CASGLYPQGEQFF.

This chain links TRBV10-1 with TRBJ1-1; TRBD1 matches 10 bases. This CDR3 is built from 14 residues. Germline-derived CDR1 and CDR2 are WNHNN and SYGVQD (reference sequence). With V trimmed by 3 bases and J by 7 bases, 5 bases remained unmatched. The CDR3 DNA sequence: TGCGCCAGCAGTGAAGGACAGGGGGACATTGAAGCTTTCTTT. This sequence encodes CASSEGQGDIEAFF.

The genes are TRBV21-1 and TRBJ2-7; the D call TRBD2 from the table was never checked on the DNA. TRBV21-1 is classified as a pseudogene. This CDR3 contains 11 residues. The CDR3 protein is CASSKDFWQYF. CDR3 coding DNA: TGTGCCAGCAGCAAAGATTTCTGGCAGTACTTC.

In its sample, this clone was seen a few times. This chain connects TRBV28 to TRBJ1-1; TRBD1 matches at 7 bases. After removal of 6 bases from V and 10 bases from J, the junction contained 8 bases not matched to a gene. The CDR3 runs 12 residues. Per the germline V gene, CDR1 is MDHEN and CDR2 is SYDVKM. The DNA for the CDR3 is TGTGCCAGCAGCAAACAGGGGTCGGGAGCTTTCTTT. It is translated as CASSKQGSGAFF.